Reported below is one TCR beta chain. This entry is derived from a study of blood T cell repertoires in COVID-19. Study background: Sources were T cells, B-cell-depleted T cells, or PBMCs; the material itself was cDNA or gDNA.

Authors' processing steps: Estimates of nucleated cell counts were drawn from the amplification of reference gene primers. The protocol was immunoSEQ multiplex PCR, while the TCRdb copy is restricted to in-frame clones and leaves out a portion. The V and J calls and the clone size are those of that table, but D and trimming were determined from the DNA. The top ten clones hold more than 0.85% of a sample with 160,000 or so clones, approximately 85% of them seen once. The CDR3 contains 14 residues. Germline-derived CDR1 and CDR2 are LGHNA and YSLEER. V was trimmed by 0 bases and J by 5 bases, leaving 7 bases between them.

The receptor comes from a man aged 40-50 years with acute or convalescent COVID-19. The source material was peripheral blood. The rearrangement joins TRBV4-3 to TRBJ1-4; D uncertain. The CDR3 bases are TGCGCCAGCAGCCAAGATAACGCGAATGAAAAACTGTTTTTT. This gives the protein CASSQDNANEKLFF.